The 15 T cell receptor beta chains reported below all come from one sample, sequenced in a study of OX40 agonist ivuxolimab in advanced cancers. Library prep was done by the immunoSEQ multiplex PCR assay. TCRdb limited this immuneACCESS table to in-frame rearrangements with V and J called. A share of clones is missing; checked studies link under half to unresolved V genes, and the rest is unexplained. Within this sample are tens of thousands of clones, with around 84% of them counted one time only. The ten largest account for 3% to 4% of the sample. Specimen: CD4+ or CD8+ T cells sorted from blood, collected in a trial of the OX40 agonist ivuxolimab. The receptor source for this set is an adult with an advanced solid tumor such as melanoma, head and neck, liver or kidney cancer.

V and J are TRBV7-2 and TRBJ2-3; D is perhaps TRBD1 (6 bases). The CDR3 length is 15 residues. The germline V gene encodes CDR1 SGHTA and CDR2 FQGNSA. The ends were cut back, 4 bases at V and 1 base at J, with 12 bases in the middle. CDR3 DNA sequence: TGTGCCAGCAGCTCCCAGGGGCACGGCACAGATACGCAGTATTTT. Translation gives CASSSQGHGTDTQYF. Using reference TRBV7-2 and TRBJ2-3 for the parts outside the CDR3, the full variable domain is GAGVSQSPSNKVTEKGKDVELRCDPISGHTALYWYRQSLGQGLEFLIYFQGNSAPDKSGLPSDRFSAERTGGSVSTLTIQRTQQEDSAVYLCASSSQGHGTDTQYFGPGTRLTVL.

The chain carries TRBV2 and TRBJ2-2; 10 bases line up with TRBD1. Germline V gives CDR1 SNHLY, CDR2 FYNNEI. V lost 7 bases, J lost 0 bases, and 2 bases stayed unmatched. The CDR3 totals 15 residues. The DNA of the CDR3 is TGTGCCAGCATTGGGACAGGGGCGAACACCGGGGAGCTGTTTTTT. As protein: CASIGTGANTGELFF.

This sequence joins TRBV11-2 and TRBJ2-7; 8 bases map to TRBD1. The V gene end was trimmed by 3 bases and the J gene end by 5 bases; junction bases not matched to a gene: 9. In germline, CDR1 is SGHAT, CDR2 FQNNGV. This CDR3 has 15 residues. CDR3 loop: CASSFNPETGDEQYF. The CDR3 coding sequence is TGTGCCAGCAGCTTCAATCCCGAGACAGGGGACGAGCAGTACTTC.

The chain uses TRBV6-1 and TRBJ2-1; 9 bases are a match to TRBD2. Per the germline V gene, CDR1 is MNHNS and CDR2 is SASEGT. The CDR3 loop spans 14 amino acids. The V segment lost 4 bases and the J segment 7 bases; nucleotides outside the gene matches: 5. Written as DNA, the CDR3 is TGTGCCAGCAGTGCGAGCGGGGGGTGGAATGAGCAGTTCTTC. Amino acids: CASSASGGWNEQFF.

The CDR3 bases are TGTGCCAGCAGTGGGGACAGGAGACTCTACGAGCAGTACTTC. It is translated as CASSGDRRLYEQYF. The V gene is TRBV6-1, the J gene TRBJ2-7; 8 bases are shared with TRBD1. Germline trimming cut 4 bases from V and 3 bases from J; bases unmatched to any gene: 5. CDR3 size: 14 residues. CDR1 and CDR2 from the germline V gene are MNHNS and SASEGT.

In its sample, this clone was seen once. The chain recombines TRBV7-2 with TRBJ2-7; the D is unclear. V was shortened by 1 base and J by 6 bases, with 13 bases between the two germline ends. The CDR3 totals 14 residues. CDR1 is SGHTA, CDR2 FQGNSA, per germline. The CDR3 bases are TGTGCCAGCAGCTTAGGGACCCAGATGGGCGAGCAGTACTTC. Amino acid sequence: CASSLGTQMGEQYF.

The V and J genes are TRBV2 and TRBJ2-7, with D maybe TRBD1 (8 bases). There are 14 residues in the CDR3. CDR1 SNHLY and CDR2 FYNNEI come from the germline V gene. V was clipped by 9 bases and J by 3 bases, with 18 bases between them. CDR3 nucleotides: TGTGCCAGTAAAGGACAGGGAGGGTACTACGAGCAGTACTTC. As protein: CASKGQGGYYEQYF.

The rearrangement links TRBV30 to TRBJ2-3; D uncertain. Germline values: CDR1 GTSNPN, CDR2 SVGIG (reference sequence). The CDR3 is 11 residues long. V lost 6 bases to trimming and J lost 13 bases, with 17 bases between them. The CDR3 is CACSDPGIEYF. The CDR3 nucleotides are TGTGCCTGCTCGGACCCAGGCATTGAGTATTTT.

CDR3 loop: CASSEGHPPYEQYF. CDR3 coding DNA: TGTGCCAGCAGTGAAGGACATCCACCCTACGAGCAGTACTTC. The V and J genes are TRBV2 and TRBJ2-7; D is unresolved. The CDR3 runs to 14 residues. With 1 base removed from V and 2 bases from J, the gap between germline ends came to 9 bases. Germline values: CDR1 SNHLY, CDR2 FYNNEI.

Only a few counts were recorded for this clone. This chain connects TRBV5-4 to TRBJ2-6, with unresolved D. Germline V gene lookup returns CDR1 SGHNT and CDR2 YYREEE (reference sequence). Trimming shortened V by 1 base and J by 0 bases, and 5 bases separated the two germline ends. The CDR3 consists of 15 residues. The CDR3 region is CASSLPVSGANVLTF. DNA of the CDR3: TGTGCCAGCAGCTTGCCGGTCTCTGGGGCCAACGTCCTGACTTTC.

This clone has only one observation. The chain employs TRBV7-3 and TRBJ2-1, with TRBD1 matching 7 bases. The CDR3 is 14 residues long. The germline V gene has CDR1 SGHTA and CDR2 FQGTGA. Trimming at V came to 5 bases and at J to 2 bases, leaving 3 bases not matched to a gene. This chain's CDR3 is CASSIGTAYNEQFF. CDR3 nucleotides: TGTGCCAGCAGCATCGGGACAGCCTACAATGAGCAGTTCTTC.

The chain employs TRBV7-3 and TRBJ2-2, with D maybe TRBD2 (6 bases). The V end was cut by 5 bases, the J end by 4 bases, with 17 bases between. There are 16 residues in the CDR3. In germline, CDR1 is SGHTA, CDR2 FQGTGA. In DNA, the CDR3 is TGTGCCAGCAGCCGTATTGGCGGGGTCTTCACCGGGGAGCTGTTTTTT. Encoded protein: CASSRIGGVFTGELFF.

The chain is built from TRBV5-1 and TRBJ2-7; possible D gene TRBD2, 5 bases. V was trimmed by 0 bases and J by 3 bases, leaving 7 bases between them. The germline V gene encodes CDR1 SGHRS and CDR2 YFSETQ. The CDR3 runs to 13 residues. CDR3: CASSLAGNYEQYF. The CDR3 coding sequence is TGCGCCAGCAGCTTGGCGGGAAACTACGAGCAGTACTTC. The variable domain in full, completed from reference TRBV5-1 and TRBJ2-7, reads KAGVTQTPRYLIKTRGQQVTLSCSPISGHRSVSWYQQTPGQGLQFLFEYFSETQRNKGNFPGRFSGRQFSNSRSEMNVSTLELGDSALYLCASSLAGNYEQYFGPGTRLTVT.

The V and J genes are TRBV9 and TRBJ1-1; D gene uncertain. V was pared by 2 bases and J by 1 base, with 6 bases between. The CDR3 runs to 13 residues. Looked up from germline, CDR1 is SGDLS and CDR2 is YYNGEE. The CDR3 nucleotides read TGTGCCAGCAGCGTCGCAGAGAACACTGAAGCTTTCTTT. Translation: CASSVAENTEAFF.

The chain has TRBV2 and TRBJ1-5, with TRBD1 matching over 7 bases. CDR1 SNHLY and CDR2 FYNNEI come from the germline V gene. Unmatched junction bases numbered 8, after V lost 3 bases and J lost 9 bases. The CDR3 is 14 amino acids. The CDR3 loop reads CASSEGRGVLPQHF. CDR3 nucleotides: TGTGCCAGCAGTGAGGGCAGGGGGGTTTTGCCCCAGCATTTT. Based on the CDR3 plus reference TRBV2 and TRBJ1-5, the full variable domain is EPEVTQTPSHQVTQMGQEVILRCVPISNHLYFYWYRQILGQKVEFLVSFYNNEISEKSEIFDDQFSVERPDGSNFTLKIRSTKLEDSAMYFCASSEGRGVLPQHFGDGTRLSIL.